One and the same sample provided the 11 T cell receptor beta chains below, sequenced in a study of control samples from healthy donors and cancer patients. Libraries were prepared by immunoSEQ multiplex PCR; TCRdb keeps only in-frame clonotypes and omits some of them. Of under 300,000 clones listed, approximately 80% are singletons. Sequencing was performed on PBMCs. These receptors were collected from a woman aged 55 to 70 with lung cancer.

This clone appeared once. CDR3 DNA: TGTGCCAGCAGCTCCCAACAGGGTCAAACCATATATTTT. Amino acids: CASSSQQGQTIYF. The chain employs TRBV7-9 and TRBJ1-3; perhaps TRBD1 as D (6 bases). CDR1 is SEHNR, CDR2 FQNEAQ, per germline (reference sequence). The V and J ends lost 4 bases and 10 bases respectively, with 14 bases between them. This CDR3 has 13 amino acids.

In this sample, this clone turned up once. V and J are TRBV10-2 and TRBJ1-6; D unclear. This CDR3 contains 14 residues. Germline V gene data show CDR1 as WSHSY and CDR2 as SAAADI. V dropped 3 bases and J dropped 7 bases, with 10 bases sitting between them. The CDR3 nucleotides are TGCGCCAGCAGTGAAGAAGGGCTAAATTCACCCCTCCACTTT. Amino acid sequence: CASSEEGLNSPLHF.

The chain combines TRBV27 with TRBJ1-6, with D hard to call. The germline gives CDR1 MNHEY, CDR2 SMNVEV (reference sequence). The CDR3 totals 16 residues. Trimming left V 3 bases short and J 0 bases short, with 9 bases between. The CDR3 spells CASSFQSHSYNSPLHF. The CDR3 region has the DNA TGTGCCAGCAGTTTCCAGTCGCACTCCTATAATTCACCCCTCCACTTT.

The chain carries TRBV5-8 and TRBJ1-3; D remains unclear. V was trimmed by 1 base and J by 0 bases, leaving 17 bases between them. Germline-derived CDR1 and CDR2 are SGHTS and YDEGEE. The CDR3 is 18 residues long. DNA of the CDR3: TGTGCCAGCAGCTTGCGGCAATCCTGGCAGCTCTCTGGAAACACCATATATTTT. This encodes CASSLRQSWQLSGNTIYF.

This clone appeared a few times. The CDR3 sequence: CASTKPRTANTEAFF. In nucleotides, the CDR3 is TGTGCCAGCACCAAGCCTCGGACAGCGAACACTGAAGCTTTCTTT. The chain employs TRBV2 and TRBJ1-1; D is perhaps TRBD1 (6 bases). There are 15 residues in the CDR3. V lost 7 bases, J lost 1 base, and 16 bases lay in between. CDR1 is SNHLY, CDR2 FYNNEI, per germline.

The chain employs TRBV30 and TRBJ1-1; D remains unclear. V was cut by 0 bases and J by 7 bases, with 9 bases left in between. Per the germline V gene, CDR1 is GTSNPN and CDR2 is SVGIG (reference sequence). The length of the CDR3 is 12 residues. CDR3 bases: TGTGCCTGGAGTGTCTCCCCCGATGAAGCTTTCTTT. It is translated as CAWSVSPDEAFF. The full variable domain, its missing parts supplied by reference TRBV30 and TRBJ1-1, is SQTIHQWPATLVQPVGSPLSLECTVEGTSNPNLYWYRQAAGRGLQLLFYSVGIGQISSEVPQNLSASRPQDRQFILSSKKLLLSDSGFYLCAWSVSPDEAFFGQGTRLTVV.

Details on this clone: The same CDR3 is also encoded by other DNA sequences in this sample. The chain joins TRBV15 to TRBJ2-7; D is unresolved. Germline CDR1 and CDR2: LNHNV and YYDKDF (reference sequence). V was cut by 0 bases and J by 2 bases, with 8 bases left in between. The CDR3 has 14 residues. The CDR3 DNA reads as TGTGCCACCAGCAGAGAGGGCGGTACCTACGAGCAGTACTTC. Its protein product is CATSREGGTYEQYF.

This clone appeared a single time. The V gene is TRBV28, the J gene TRBJ2-1; 8 nucleotides align to TRBD2. V shed 5 bases, J shed 3 bases, and the junction held 9 bases outside the gene matches. Germline assignment: CDR1 MDHEN and CDR2 SYDVKM. The CDR3 sequence is 16 residues long. The CDR3 loop is CASSTFSGAGYNEQFF. In nucleotides, the CDR3 is TGTGCCAGCAGTACCTTTAGCGGGGCCGGCTACAATGAGCAGTTCTTC.

The V and J genes are TRBV27 and TRBJ2-7; D remains unclear. This CDR3 region has 16 residues. With 1 base removed from V and 0 bases from J, the gap between germline ends came to 13 bases. Per germline, CDR1 MNHEY and CDR2 SMNVEV (reference sequence). The CDR3 DNA reads TGTGCCAGCAGTTTATTTACGGCTCTCAGCTCCTACGAGCAGTACTTC. It yields the protein CASSLFTALSSYEQYF.

V and J are TRBV2 and TRBJ1-2; TRBD1 is a possible D gene (6 bases). CDR1 SNHLY and CDR2 FYNNEI come from the germline V gene. The V gene lost 7 bases and the J gene lost 6 bases, with 9 bases spanning the gap. The CDR3 covers 11 residues. CDR3 sequence reads: CASMAGDGYTF. DNA of the CDR3: TGTGCCAGCATGGCAGGGGATGGCTACACCTTC.

The chain links TRBV7-9 to TRBJ2-7; D unclear. The germline V gene encodes CDR1 SEHNR and CDR2 FQNEAQ (reference sequence). V lost 5 bases and J lost 7, with 9 bases in between. The CDR3 is 11 residues long. The CDR3 coding sequence is TGTGCCAGCAGCGCCGCCCGTGAGCAGTACTTC. Protein product: CASSAAREQYF.